This T cell receptor (beta chain) was captured in a study of cytomegalovirus exposure and HLA in healthy donors. As to this clone: The junction departs from germline at one end; a sequencing error may be responsible. The sample carries other DNA sequences with the same CDR3.

PCR used 60 Vbeta primers and 13 Jbeta primers. Here immunoSEQ multiplex PCR was the method, and the copy in TCRdb shows in-frame clones only, minus some. Of 140,000 or so clones in the sample, 70% to 85% were seen once. Germline V gene sequence: CDR1 SSHAT, CDR2 FNYEAQ (reference sequence). CDR3 length equals 14 residues. J is TRBJ2-7 and V is TRBV7-7; TRBD2 is a possible D gene (7 bases). Input material: PBMCs. This TCR derives from a male donor in good health and CMV-seronegative. The CDR3 region has the DNA TGTGCTAGCAGCTTAGAAGGGGGGGACTACGAGCAGTACTTC. Protein product: CASSLEGGDYEQYF.